Each of the 28 T cell receptor beta chains below was sequenced from the same sample in a study of tissue T cells after allogeneic stem cell transplantation. Profiled with immunoSEQ multiplex PCR; TCRdb holds only in-frame clones, not every one. The top ten clones hold roughly 3.5% of a sample with over 7,500 clones, 30% to 35% of them seen once. Time point defined: mouse harvest day 14 after allogeneic transplant. Mouse grafts combined 10^7 T-cell-depleted bone marrow cells with 10^6 splenic CD5+ T cells. The sample was skin. The receptors stem from a female BALB/c mouse given C57BL/6 T cells with graft-versus-host disease after an allogeneic hematopoietic cell transplant.

Remarks on this clone: The gene names here belong to mouse. The read terminates 1 residue before the CDR3 end, so the remaining end is supplied by the germline J gene. The chain links TRBV26 to TRBJ2-7; tentatively, D is TRBD2 (5 bases). Trimming took 2 bases from V and 0 from J, leaving 8 bases between them. CDR1 is KGHPV and CDR2 is FQNQEV in the germline V gene (reference sequence). The CDR3 spans 14 residues. The CDR3 DNA, read in part, is TGTGCCAGCAGTCTGCGCGGACTCTCCTATGAACAGTAC. Its translation: CASSLRGLSYEQY. The CDR3 in full is CASSLRGLSYEQYF.

This clone was detected only a few times. Mouse gene names apply. The CDR3 end is not reached by the read, which stops 1 residue before it; the germline J gene fills it in. The chain carries TRBV22 and TRBJ2-3; TRBD1, the D gene given by the table, was not confirmed from the DNA. TRBV22 is tagged as a pseudogene. The CDR3 has 15 residues. This CDR3 is CASSCLDSSAETLYF. Partial CDR3 DNA: TGTGCCAGCAGTTGTTTGGACAGTAGTGCAGAAACGCTGTAT.

Comment on this clone: The genes are named according to mouse. Read coverage stops 1 residue before the CDR3 terminus; the germline J gene supplies the remainder. The genes are TRBV26 and TRBJ1-1; perhaps TRBD1 as D (5 bases). Trimming removed 2 bases at V and 1 base at J, with 8 bases between. Per the germline V gene, CDR1 is KGHPV and CDR2 is FQNQEV (reference sequence). This CDR3 is 14 amino acids long. This chain's CDR3 is CASSLIQENTEVFF. The sequenced part of the CDR3 DNA is TGTGCCAGCAGTCTGATACAGGAAAACACAGAAGTCTTC.

This clone ranks as medium-sized (0.01 to 0.1%). All gene names here are mouse names. The CDR3 end falls 1 residue outside the read, so it is completed with the germline J gene. The genes are TRBV3 and TRBJ1-4; D is perhaps TRBD1 (6 bases). Per germline, CDR1 SNHLY and CDR2 FYNGKV (reference sequence). The CDR3 contains 14 residues. V was cut by 6 bases and J by 0 bases, with 8 bases left in between. The chain's CDR3 is CASRGQFSNERLFF. The CDR3 DNA, read in part, is TGTGCCAGCAGAGGACAGTTTTCCAACGAAAGATTATTT.

This clone ranks as medium-sized (0.01 to 0.1%). Gene labels here are mouse ones. The read stops 1 residue short of the end of the CDR3; the missing end is completed from the germline J gene. The J gene is TRBJ2-2, the V gene TRBV23; the DNA was not used to check the table's D call, TRBD1. Germline loops: CDR1 KGHTA, CDR2 FQNQQP. The CDR3 sequence is 13 residues long. Incomplete CDR3 DNA: TGCTCCAGCAGTCAGCAGAACACCGGGCAGCTCTAC. This encodes CSSSQQNTGQLY. The full CDR3 reads CSSSQQNTGQLYF.

In regard to this clone: Here the gene names and germline are mouse. The CDR3 extends 1 residue past the end of the read, so its final part is completed from the germline J gene. V and J are TRBV26 and TRBJ2-3; D may be TRBD1 or TRBD2 (6 bases each). Per the germline V gene, CDR1 is KGHPV and CDR2 is FQNQEV (reference sequence). The CDR3 sequence is 14 residues long. Trimming cost V 3 bases and J 1 base, with 8 bases left between them. The CDR3 DNA, read in part, is TGTGCCAGCAGTCTAAGGGGGGGTGCAGAAACGCTGTAT. It yields the protein CASSLRGGAETLY. The whole CDR3 region reads CASSLRGGAETLYF.

Concerning this clone: Here the gene names and germline are mouse. The sequenced part of the CDR3 DNA is TGTGGTGCTACTGACAGGGGGAACTATGCTGAGCAGTTC. It codes for CGATDRGNYAEQF. The entire CDR3 sequence reads CGATDRGNYAEQFF. The chain is built from TRBV20 and TRBJ2-1; 9 bases align to TRBD1. The read stops 1 residue short of the end of the CDR3; the missing end is completed from the germline J gene. The CDR3 runs to 14 residues. Losses at the gene ends were 4 bases for V and 1 base for J; bases not matched to a gene: 2. Looked up from germline, CDR1 is GFQATS and CDR2 is STVNSAI.

Only a few counts were recorded for this clone. Gene names refer to mouse genes. The DNA ends 1 residue before the CDR3 does, and the rest of the CDR3 is filled in from the germline J gene. The chain carries TRBV26 and TRBJ2-1, with TRBD2 matching 7 bases. CDR1 and CDR2 (germline): KGHPV, FQNQEV (reference sequence). The ends lost 7 bases at V and 1 base at J; junction bases unmatched: 1. The CDR3 contains 13 residues. The CDR3: CASKLGNYAEQFF. Partial CDR3 DNA: TGTGCCAGCAAACTGGGGAACTATGCTGAGCAGTTC.

Regarding this clone: Germline and genes: mouse. From the germline J gene comes the end of the CDR3, since the read stops 1 residue before it. The J gene is TRBJ1-3, the V gene TRBV1; D not resolved. The CDR3 sequence is 14 residues long. Germline V gives CDR1 NSQYPW, CDR2 LRSPGD (reference sequence). V was clipped by 5 bases and J by 0 bases, with 8 bases between them. This chain's CDR3 is CTCSSRNSGNTLYF. The part of the CDR3 DNA that was read is TGCACCTGCAGTTCCCGCAATTCTGGAAATACGCTCTAT.

By sample share, this clone is medium-sized. Any gene name here is a mouse gene name. From the germline J gene comes the end of the CDR3, since the read stops 1 residue before it. This sequence joins TRBV31 and TRBJ2-7; no reliable D call. The V end was cut by 0 bases, the J end by 3 bases, with 6 bases between. The CDR3 is 12 residues long. The V gene's germline CDR1 is GKSSPN and CDR2 SITVG. This CDR3 reads CAWSLGGYEQYF. The sequenced CDR3 bases are TGTGCCTGGAGTCTAGGAGGCTATGAACAGTAC.

In regard to this clone: Here the gene names and germline are mouse. The read finishes 1 residue shy of the CDR3 end, and the germline J gene is used to complete it. The chain has TRBV13-3 and TRBJ1-1; no definite D call. V was clipped by 0 bases and J by 4 bases, with 7 bases between them. Germline V gene lookup returns CDR1 NNHDY and CDR2 SYVADS. The length of the CDR3 is 13 residues. CDR3 in amino acids: CASSDGRSTEVFF. The CDR3 bases that were read are TGTGCCAGCAGTGATGGGAGGAGCACAGAAGTCTTC.

Details on this clone: Gene names are mouse gene names. Read data end 1 residue before the CDR3 end; the end is taken from the germline J gene. V and J are TRBV2 and TRBJ1-4; D uncertain. This CDR3 is 13 amino acids long. Germline V gene sequence: CDR1 LGHNA, CDR2 YSYQKL. V was trimmed by 0 bases and J by 7 bases, leaving 6 bases between them. Incomplete CDR3 DNA: TGTGCCAGCAGCCAAGAGGGGAGCGAAAGATTATTT. Protein product: CASSQEGSERLF. Given in full, the CDR3 is CASSQEGSERLFF.

Notes on this clone: All gene names here are mouse names. Read coverage stops 1 residue before the CDR3 terminus; the germline J gene supplies the remainder. The chain combines TRBV17 with TRBJ2-5; D is unresolved. Germline V CDR1 and CDR2: MNHDT, YYDKIL. The CDR3 spans 14 residues. Trimming pared 3 bases from V and 1 base from J, leaving 8 bases between. CDR3 loop: CASSSRGDQDTQYF. The sequenced CDR3 bases are TGTGCTAGCAGTAGCCGGGGAGACCAAGACACCCAGTAC.

As regards this clone: Gene names are mouse gene names. The read gets to within 1 residue of the CDR3 end, and the germline J gene fills in the rest. J is TRBJ2-5 and V is TRBV23; the tabulated D call, TRBD2, remains unverified against the DNA. Germline CDR1 is KGHTA and CDR2 is FQNQQP. The CDR3 runs to 15 residues. CDR3 bases read: TGCTCCAGCAGTCACCGGGACTGGGGACGAGACACCCAGTAC. Translation gives CSSSHRDWGRDTQY. Given in full, the CDR3 is CSSSHRDWGRDTQYF.

This clone is medium-sized by share. Germline and genes here are mouse. The read falls 1 residue short of the CDR3 end, and the missing part is taken from the germline J gene. The V and J genes are TRBV26 and TRBJ1-1; D gene unclear. Trimming removed 4 bases from V and 0 bases from J, with 6 bases in between. Per the germline V gene, CDR1 is KGHPV and CDR2 is FQNQEV (reference sequence). The CDR3 length is 13 residues. The covered CDR3 bases are TGTGCCAGCAGTCCCCACAAGAACACAGAAGTCTTC. Protein product: CASSPHKNTEVF. The whole CDR3 reads CASSPHKNTEVFF.

Comments on this clone: Gene names follow the mouse nomenclature. The read stops 1 residue short of the end of the CDR3; the missing end is completed from the germline J gene. V gene TRBV20 combines with J gene TRBJ2-2, with D unclear. The germline V gene has CDR1 GFQATS and CDR2 STVNSAI. CDR3 size: 14 residues. V lost 1 base, J lost 1 base, and 7 bases lay in between. CDR3 sequence: CGARARGNTGQLYF. The DNA read from the CDR3 is TGTGGTGCTAGGGCCCGGGGAAACACCGGGCAGCTCTAC.

To note about this clone: Gene labels here are mouse ones. The read comes to an end 1 residue before the CDR3 does, leaving the germline J gene to fill in the end. The chain has TRBV17 and TRBJ1-1, with D unresolved. Per germline, CDR1 MNHDT and CDR2 YYDKIL. V lost 11 bases, J lost 0 bases, and 7 bases lay in between. The CDR3 is made up of 11 amino acids. The CDR3 bases that were read are TGTGCTCCCAGTGCAAACACAGAAGTCTTC. Translating it yields CAPSANTEVF. The full CDR3 sequence reads CAPSANTEVFF.

By share, this clone counts as medium-sized. Gene names and germline match the mouse. The read ends 1 residue before the CDR3 terminus; that terminus is restored from the germline J gene. The chain has TRBV15 and TRBJ2-1; D is tentatively TRBD1 or TRBD2 (5 bases each). Trimming stripped 6 bases from V and 1 base from J, with 7 bases between. This CDR3 spans 13 amino acids. Germline CDR1 is SGHND and CDR2 is FRSKSL. The CDR3 protein is CASSWDNYAEQFF. Partial CDR3 DNA: TGTGCCAGCAGCTGGGACAACTATGCTGAGCAGTTC.

Comments on this clone: Gene names are the mouse ones. The read stops 1 residue short of the end of the CDR3; the missing end is completed from the germline J gene. The gene calls are TRBV26 and TRBJ2-7; D possibly corresponds to TRBD1 (6 bases). CDR1 is KGHPV, CDR2 FQNQEV, per germline (reference sequence). The CDR3 extends over 12 amino acids. The V gene lost 4 bases and the J gene lost 4 bases, with 8 bases spanning the gap. This chain's CDR3 is CASSPTGYEQYF. CDR3 DNA (partial): TGTGCCAGCAGTCCGACAGGTTATGAACAGTAC.

For this clone: These gene names are mouse names. The read ends 1 residue shy of where the CDR3 ends; the end is completed using the germline J gene. The chain carries TRBV26 and TRBJ1-4, with a possible D match to TRBD1 (5 bases). The CDR3 is made up of 15 amino acids. The V end lost 6 bases, the J end lost 0 bases, and 11 bases lay between the germline ends. The germline gives CDR1 KGHPV, CDR2 FQNQEV (reference sequence). CDR3 protein: CASSLDRISNERLFF. CDR3 DNA (partial): TGTGCCAGCAGCCTCGACAGAATTTCCAACGAAAGATTATTT.

Concerning this clone itself: The germline and genes are mouse ones. The read falls 1 residue short of the CDR3 end, and the missing part is taken from the germline J gene. The J gene is TRBJ2-1, the V gene TRBV1; TRBD1 matches 11 bases. CDR3 length: 15 amino acids. Germline loops: CDR1 NSQYPW, CDR2 LRSPGD (reference sequence). After removal of 3 bases from V and 7 bases from J, the junction contained 5 bases not matched to a gene. The sequenced part of the CDR3 DNA is TGCACCTGCAGTGCGCGGGACAGGGGGAGGGCTGAGCAGTTC. As protein: CTCSARDRGRAEQF. The CDR3 in full is CTCSARDRGRAEQFF.

By sample fraction, this clone is medium-sized (0.01 to 0.1%). The gene names here belong to mouse. Read coverage stops 1 residue before the CDR3 terminus; the germline J gene supplies the remainder. In the same sample, other DNA sequences code for this CDR3. The chain carries TRBV26 and TRBJ1-1, with 7 bases aligning to TRBD1. With 4 bases clipped from V and 7 bases from J, the junction kept 0 bases outside the gene matches. Germline CDR1 and CDR2: KGHPV and FQNQEV (reference sequence). The CDR3 runs 11 residues. The chain's CDR3 is CASSRQGEVFF. The sequenced CDR3 bases are TGTGCCAGCAGTCGACAGGGAGAAGTCTTC.

Regarding this clone: Gene names and germline match the mouse. The read gets to within 1 residue of the CDR3 end, and the germline J gene fills in the rest. This chain links TRBV26 with TRBJ1-3; 7 bases agree with TRBD1. Trimming cost V 6 bases and J 3 bases; bases outside gene matches: 5. Germline assignment: CDR1 KGHPV and CDR2 FQNQEV (reference sequence). The CDR3 length is 14 residues. This CDR3 is CASSPTGYGNTLYF. The CDR3 DNA, read in part, is TGTGCCAGCAGCCCGACAGGGTATGGAAATACGCTCTAT.

This clone was observed once. Genes and germline come from the mouse. The read ends 1 residue shy of where the CDR3 ends; the end is completed using the germline J gene. V gene TRBV15 combines with J gene TRBJ2-5, with a weak D call TRBD1 (5 bases). The ends were cut back, 3 bases at V and 5 bases at J, with 9 bases in the middle. This CDR3 comprises 13 residues. Per the germline V gene, CDR1 is SGHND and CDR2 is FRSKSL. The CDR3 here is CASSFRAGDTQYF. CDR3 DNA, as far as it was read: TGTGCCAGCAGTTTCAGGGCGGGAGACACCCAGTAC.

This clone is medium-sized by share. The gene names given are mouse names. The DNA ends 1 residue before the CDR3 does, and the rest of the CDR3 is filled in from the germline J gene. The same CDR3 can be traced to other DNA sequences in this sample. This chain connects TRBV26 to TRBJ2-2; TRBD1 agrees at 7 bases. Germline-derived CDR1 and CDR2 are KGHPV and FQNQEV (reference sequence). This CDR3 is 14 amino acids long. V dropped 6 bases and J dropped 0; count of bases not matched to a gene: 1. The CDR3 DNA, read in part, is TGTGCCAGCAGAGGGACAGCAAACACCGGGCAGCTCTAC. Translation: CASRGTANTGQLY. The entire CDR3 protein is CASRGTANTGQLYF.

This clone qualifies as medium-sized. These gene names are mouse names. The CDR3 end lies 1 residue beyond the end of the read and is filled in from the germline J gene. This chain links TRBV16 with TRBJ2-7; D possibly corresponds to TRBD1 (6 bases). From germline, CDR1 is SGHSA and CDR2 FRNQAP. The CDR3 totals 14 residues. With 3 bases removed from V and 0 bases from J, the gap between germline ends came to 9 bases. The DNA read from the CDR3 is TGTGCAAGCAGCTTTACAGGGATCTCCTATGAACAGTAC. This sequence encodes CASSFTGISYEQY. The whole CDR3 protein reads CASSFTGISYEQYF.

A note on this clone: Mouse germline and gene names are used. Read sequence stops 1 residue before the CDR3 end, and the germline J gene provides the missing end. The chain is built from TRBV16 and TRBJ2-1; weak D call: TRBD2 (7 bases). This CDR3 spans 13 amino acids. Trimming pared 8 bases from V and 2 bases from J, leaving 10 bases between. The germline V gene encodes CDR1 SGHSA and CDR2 FRNQAP. The CDR3 protein is CASGGPDYAEQFF. The covered CDR3 bases are TGTGCAAGCGGGGGGCCGGACTATGCTGAGCAGTTC.

The sample holds a few counts of this clone. The gene names here belong to mouse. CDR3 residues: CSSSQSRGGQNTLYF. CDR3 DNA (partial): TGCTCCAGCAGTCAATCGAGGGGGGGCCAAAACACCTTGTAC. This chain uses TRBV23 with TRBJ2-4; no check of the table's D call, TRBD2, against the DNA was made. Read sequence stops 1 residue before the CDR3 end, and the germline J gene provides the missing end. This CDR3 comprises 15 residues. Per the germline V gene, CDR1 is KGHTA and CDR2 is FQNQQP.